This section outlines one TCR beta chain sequence together with its context. Its specificity is unknown. The record originates from a study of T cell responses to AZD1222 COVID-19 vaccine. Generated by immunoSEQ multiplex PCR, the TCRdb table keeps only in-frame clones and is missing some. The repertoire holds 100,000 to 120,000 clones, around 88% seen once, with 6.5% in the top ten. Study observations and caveats: When two AZD1222 doses had been given, Spike-specific TCR breadth and depth rose. Spike-wide coverage was observed for vaccine-associated CD4 TCRs, with dominant responses at 160-218 and 743-854.

The receptor was derived from an adult who received the AZD1222 COVID-19 vaccine. This specimen consisted of peripheral blood, obtained 28 days after the second AZD1222 dose.

The CDR3 DNA reads TGTGCCAGCAGCTCCACCGGTGGGGGGGGCGGTATTTCTGGAGAAAAACTGTTTTTT. Translated: CASSSTGGGGGISGEKLFF. The rearrangement links TRBV7-9 to TRBJ1-4; TRBD1 might be the D (6 bases). The germline V gene has CDR1 SEHNR and CDR2 FQNEAQ (reference sequence). V was shortened by 4 bases and J by 8 bases, with 29 bases between the two germline ends. The CDR3 has 19 amino acids.